This T cell receptor beta chain is from a study of breast tumors, draining lymph nodes, adjacent tissues. This clonotype was picked up many times. The antigen is undetermined. Samples came from axillary lymph nodes draining the breast cancer. TCRdb re-called the multiplex PCR reads with MiXCR, one entry per CDR3 protein. Of approximately 230,000 distinct CDR3 sequences listed, nearly 35% are singletons. Study-wide results and caveats: Tumor and nontumor repertoires were significantly more similar in luminal-like than in basal-like breast cancer. Tumors had less TCR diversity than lymph nodes, more than nontumor tissue. Data fit most tumor T cells coming from lymph node, expanding in tumor. Tumor T cell lymph node origin was a supported hypothesis, not proven.

The sample was axillary lymph node tissue. The TCR was taken from a female donor with breast cancer. Some clones in this sample may be carry-over from other donors' samples.

CDR3 sequence (DNA): TGCAGTGCTAGAGAACCGGGACAGACCGTATTAAGCTCCTACGAGCAGTACTTC. Protein product: CSAREPGQTVLSSYEQYF. The rearrangement uses TRBV20-1 and TRBJ2-7; 7 bases align to TRBD1. The CDR3 covers 18 residues. V lost 0 bases and J lost 0; bases outside the gene matches: 14. Germline V gene data show CDR1 as DFQATT and CDR2 as SNEGSKA (reference sequence).